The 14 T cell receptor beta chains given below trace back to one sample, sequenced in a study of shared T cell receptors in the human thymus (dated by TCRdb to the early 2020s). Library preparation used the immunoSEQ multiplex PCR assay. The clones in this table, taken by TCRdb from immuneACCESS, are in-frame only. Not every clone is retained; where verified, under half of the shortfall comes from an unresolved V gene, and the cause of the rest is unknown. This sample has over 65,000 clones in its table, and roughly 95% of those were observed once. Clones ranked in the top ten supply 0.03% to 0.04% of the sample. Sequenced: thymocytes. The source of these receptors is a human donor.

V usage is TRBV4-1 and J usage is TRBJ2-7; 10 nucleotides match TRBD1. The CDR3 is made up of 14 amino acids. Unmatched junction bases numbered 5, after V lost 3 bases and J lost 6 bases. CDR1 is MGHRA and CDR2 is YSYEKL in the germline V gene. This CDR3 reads CASSHSDRGGEQYF. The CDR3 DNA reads TGCGCCAGCAGCCACTCGGACAGGGGGGGCGAGCAGTACTTC.

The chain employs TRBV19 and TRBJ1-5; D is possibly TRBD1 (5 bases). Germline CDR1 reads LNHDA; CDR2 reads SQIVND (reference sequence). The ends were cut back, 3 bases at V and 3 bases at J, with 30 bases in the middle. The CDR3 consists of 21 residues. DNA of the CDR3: TGTGCCAGTAGTATGCTTTTCATCCTACATGGGGGTAATAGGGACAATCAGCCCCAGCATTTT. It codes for CASSMLFILHGGNRDNQPQHF.

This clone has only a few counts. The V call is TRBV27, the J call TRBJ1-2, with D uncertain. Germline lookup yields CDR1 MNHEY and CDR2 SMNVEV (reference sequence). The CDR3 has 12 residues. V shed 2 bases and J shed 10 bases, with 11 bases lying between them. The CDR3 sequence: CASSLGSSPYTF. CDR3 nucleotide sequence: TGTGCCAGCAGTTTAGGTTCCAGTCCCTACACCTTC.

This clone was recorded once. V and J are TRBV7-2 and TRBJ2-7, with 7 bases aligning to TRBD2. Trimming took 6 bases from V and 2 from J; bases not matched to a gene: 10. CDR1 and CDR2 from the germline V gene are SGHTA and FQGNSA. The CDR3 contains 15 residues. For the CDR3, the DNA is TGTGCCAGCAGGGCCTGGGGGGGGGAACCCTACGAGCAGTACTTC. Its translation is CASRAWGGEPYEQYF. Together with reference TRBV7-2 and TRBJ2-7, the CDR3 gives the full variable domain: GAGVSQSPSNKVTEKGKDVELRCDPISGHTALYWYRQSLGQGLEFLIYFQGNSAPDKSGLPSDRFSAERTGGSVSTLTIQRTQQEDSAVYLCASRAWGGEPYEQYFGPGTRLTVT.

Here the CDR3 reads CASSRKRGGGETQYF. The CDR3 nucleotides read TGCGCCAGCAGCCGAAAGCGGGGGGGCGGGGAGACCCAGTACTTC. V and J are TRBV4-3 and TRBJ2-5, with 10 bases identical to TRBD2. CDR3 length equals 15 residues. V lost 4 bases and J lost 5; bases outside the gene matches: 7. Germline assignment: CDR1 LGHNA and CDR2 YSLEER.

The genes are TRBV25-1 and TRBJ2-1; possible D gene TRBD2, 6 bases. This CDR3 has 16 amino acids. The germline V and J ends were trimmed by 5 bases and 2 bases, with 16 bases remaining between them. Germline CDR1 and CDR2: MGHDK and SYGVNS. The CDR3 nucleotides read TGTGCCAGCAGTCCCCCGGGACTGAGCGCCTACAATGAGCAGTTCTTC. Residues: CASSPPGLSAYNEQFF.

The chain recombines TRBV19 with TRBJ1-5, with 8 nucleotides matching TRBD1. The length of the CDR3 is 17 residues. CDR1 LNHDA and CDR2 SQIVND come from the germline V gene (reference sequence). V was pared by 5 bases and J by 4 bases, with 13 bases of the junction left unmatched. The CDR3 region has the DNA TGTGCCAGTAGTCCTCAGGGGGGGACAGGAGGTAATCAGCCCCAGCATTTT. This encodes CASSPQGGTGGNQPQHF.

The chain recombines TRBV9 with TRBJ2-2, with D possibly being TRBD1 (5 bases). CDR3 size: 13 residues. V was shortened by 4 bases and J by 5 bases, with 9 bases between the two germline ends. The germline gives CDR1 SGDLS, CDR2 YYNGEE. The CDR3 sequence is CASSPRQTGELFF. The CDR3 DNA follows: TGTGCCAGCAGCCCCAGACAGACCGGGGAGCTGTTTTTT.

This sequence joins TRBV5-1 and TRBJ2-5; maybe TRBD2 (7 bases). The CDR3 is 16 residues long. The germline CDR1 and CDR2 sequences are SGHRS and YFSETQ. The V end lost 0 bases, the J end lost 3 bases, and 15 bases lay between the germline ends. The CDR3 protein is CASSLVPGAGEETQYF. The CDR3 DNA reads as TGCGCCAGCAGCTTGGTGCCAGGGGCGGGGGAAGAGACCCAGTACTTC.

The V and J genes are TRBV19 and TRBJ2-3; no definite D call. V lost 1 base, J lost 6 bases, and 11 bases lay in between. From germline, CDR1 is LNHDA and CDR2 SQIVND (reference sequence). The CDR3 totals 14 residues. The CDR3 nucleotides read TGTGCCAGTAGTATAGGGGCCCCTTTTGATACGCAGTATTTT. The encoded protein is CASSIGAPFDTQYF.

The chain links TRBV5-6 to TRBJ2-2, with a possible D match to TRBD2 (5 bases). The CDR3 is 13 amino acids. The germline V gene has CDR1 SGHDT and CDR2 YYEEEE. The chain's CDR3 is CHSGVRSTGELFF. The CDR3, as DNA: TGTCACTCCGGGGTGCGTAGCACCGGGGAGCTGTTTTTT.

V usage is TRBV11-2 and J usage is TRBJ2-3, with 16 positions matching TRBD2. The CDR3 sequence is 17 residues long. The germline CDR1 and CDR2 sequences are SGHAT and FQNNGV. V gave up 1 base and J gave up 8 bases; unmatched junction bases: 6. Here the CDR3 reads CASSLVGTSGGASTQYF. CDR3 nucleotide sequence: TGTGCCAGCAGCTTAGTAGGGACTAGCGGGGGGGCCAGTACGCAGTATTTT. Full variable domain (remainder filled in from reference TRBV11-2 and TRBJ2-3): EAGVAQSPRYKIIEKRQSVAFWCNPISGHATLYWYQQILGQGPKLLIQFQNNGVVDDSQLPKDRFSAERLKGVDSTLKIQPAKLEDSAVYLCASSLVGTSGGASTQYFGPGTRLTVL.

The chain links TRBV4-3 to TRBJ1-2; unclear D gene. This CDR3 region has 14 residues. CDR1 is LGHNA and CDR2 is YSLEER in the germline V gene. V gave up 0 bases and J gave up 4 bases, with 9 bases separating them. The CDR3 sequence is CASSQDAGSYGYTF. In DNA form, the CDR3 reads TGCGCCAGCAGCCAAGATGCGGGTAGCTATGGCTACACCTTC.

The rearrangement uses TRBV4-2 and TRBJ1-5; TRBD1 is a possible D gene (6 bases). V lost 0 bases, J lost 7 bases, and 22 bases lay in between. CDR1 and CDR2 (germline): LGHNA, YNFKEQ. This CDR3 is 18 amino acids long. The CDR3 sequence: CASSQDCGGKNFRQPQHF. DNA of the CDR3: TGTGCCAGCAGCCAAGATTGCGGGGGCAAGAATTTCCGGCAGCCCCAGCATTTT.